This is a list of T cell receptor beta chains from one sample in a study of blood T cell repertoires in COVID-19. Repertoires were generated with immunoSEQ multiplex PCR, while TCRdb's copy carries only in-frame clones and drops some. In the table there are under 450,000 clones, approximately 86% of which are singletons. Sequencing was carried out using peripheral blood. These receptors came from a woman aged 55-70 years with COVID-19, enrolled during active disease. Both conserved end residues are part of each CDR3. Fields, in order: J gene, clone size, D gene, V gene, CDR3 DNA, CDR3 protein. D genes are given only for firm matches. Clone size is shown for a subset of rows, as once, few, many or a class of expanded clone.

j_call: TRBJ2-7
clone_size: few
d_call: .
v_call: TRBV6-1
cdr3_nt: TGTGCCAGCAGTGAAGCGCTGGGGCAGTTCCACGAGCAGTACTTC
cdr3_aa: CASSEALGQFHEQYF

j_call: TRBJ1-6
clone_size: .
d_call: .
v_call: TRBV7-3
cdr3_nt: TGTGCCAGCAGCTTAAATCCTTTCGAGACCCTCCACTTT
cdr3_aa: CASSLNPFETLHF

j_call: TRBJ1-5
clone_size: .
d_call: TRBD1
v_call: TRBV2
cdr3_nt: TGTGCCAGCAGTGGGACAGGGTGGGGCAATCAGCCCCAGCATTTT
cdr3_aa: CASSGTGWGNQPQHF

j_call: TRBJ1-3
clone_size: many
d_call: .
v_call: TRBV2
cdr3_nt: TGTGCCAGCAAAGGGACAACCTCTGGAAACACCATATATTTT
cdr3_aa: CASKGTTSGNTIYF

j_call: TRBJ2-6
clone_size: .
d_call: .
v_call: TRBV11-3
cdr3_nt: TGTGCCAGCAGCCCCCGAGGCTCTGGGGCCAACGTCCTGACTTTC
cdr3_aa: CASSPRGSGANVLTF

j_call: TRBJ1-2
clone_size: .
d_call: .
v_call: TRBV6-1
cdr3_nt: TGTGCCAGCAGTGAAGGCGCAGCGTACTATGGCTACACCTTC
cdr3_aa: CASSEGAAYYGYTF

j_call: TRBJ2-3
clone_size: .
d_call: TRBD2
v_call: TRBV9
cdr3_nt: TGTGCCAGCAGCGTAGCGGGGGGGCCAGATACGCAGTATTTT
cdr3_aa: CASSVAGGPDTQYF

j_call: TRBJ2-3
clone_size: .
d_call: .
v_call: TRBV19
cdr3_nt: TGTGCCAGTAGTATTGGCGGGACTCGCACAGATACGCAGTATTTT
cdr3_aa: CASSIGGTRTDTQYF

j_call: TRBJ2-7
clone_size: .
d_call: .
v_call: TRBV10-3
cdr3_nt: TGTGCCATCAAGCCCTTACAGGGCGACGAGCAGTACTTC
cdr3_aa: CAIKPLQGDEQYF

j_call: TRBJ1-2
clone_size: .
d_call: TRBD1
v_call: TRBV28
cdr3_nt: TGTGCCAGCAGTTTGGGACAGGGGAACTATGGCTACACCTTC
cdr3_aa: CASSLGQGNYGYTF

j_call: TRBJ1-2
clone_size: .
d_call: TRBD1
v_call: TRBV9
cdr3_nt: TGTGCCAGCAGCGAGCGGGACAGGGGACCCCCTAACTATGGCTACACCTTC
cdr3_aa: CASSERDRGPPNYGYTF

j_call: TRBJ1-2
clone_size: .
d_call: .
v_call: TRBV30
cdr3_nt: TGTGCCTGGAGTCCAGGATTCGACTACACCTTC
cdr3_aa: CAWSPGFDYTF

j_call: TRBJ2-3
clone_size: .
d_call: TRBD2
v_call: TRBV5-4
cdr3_nt: TGTGCCAGCAGGCCTAGCGGGGGGACCACAGATACGCAGTATTTT
cdr3_aa: CASRPSGGTTDTQYF

j_call: TRBJ2-1
clone_size: few
d_call: .
v_call: TRBV4-3
cdr3_nt: TGCGCCAGCAGCCAAGAGCGAAGGGGGTTCGGGTACAATGAGCAGTTCTTC
cdr3_aa: CASSQERRGFGYNEQFF

j_call: TRBJ2-7
clone_size: .
d_call: .
v_call: TRBV6-1
cdr3_nt: TGTGCCAGCACCCGGGACAATCCCTACGAGCAGTACTTC
cdr3_aa: CASTRDNPYEQYF

j_call: TRBJ2-7
clone_size: .
d_call: .
v_call: TRBV3-1/TRBV3-2
cdr3_nt: TGTGCCAGCAGCCAAGAGGGCGGGGGCCAGACCTACGAGCAGTACTTC
cdr3_aa: CASSQEGGGQTYEQYF

j_call: TRBJ2-6
clone_size: .
d_call: TRBD1
v_call: TRBV9
cdr3_nt: TGTGCCAGCAGCTCCGCCAAACAGGGGGGCTCTGGGGCCAACGTCCTGACTTTC
cdr3_aa: CASSSAKQGGSGANVLTF

j_call: TRBJ2-4
clone_size: .
d_call: TRBD1
v_call: TRBV19
cdr3_nt: TGTGCCAGTAGTCCCGGGACAGGGCAGTACTTC
cdr3_aa: CASSPGTGQYF

j_call: TRBJ2-2
clone_size: .
d_call: .
v_call: TRBV27
cdr3_nt: TGTGCCAGCAGTTTTCGGAGGAACACCGGGGAGCTGTTTTTT
cdr3_aa: CASSFRRNTGELFF

j_call: TRBJ1-2
clone_size: .
d_call: .
v_call: TRBV7-2
cdr3_nt: TGTGCCAGCAGCTTGGACAGATCTGGCTACACCTTC
cdr3_aa: CASSLDRSGYTF

j_call: TRBJ1-5
clone_size: .
d_call: TRBD1
v_call: TRBV7-2
cdr3_nt: TGTGCCAGCAGCCGGACAGGGGGCGGGCAGCCCCAGCATTTT
cdr3_aa: CASSRTGGGQPQHF

j_call: TRBJ2-3
clone_size: .
d_call: .
v_call: TRBV7-2
cdr3_nt: TGTGCCAGCAGCCCCCGCCGTGGCTCAGATACGCAGTATTTT
cdr3_aa: CASSPRRGSDTQYF

j_call: TRBJ2-3
clone_size: .
d_call: TRBD2
v_call: TRBV4-2
cdr3_nt: TGTGCCAGCAGCCAAGAGGGGACTAGCGGGGTTGGTTCGACAGATACGCAGTATTTT
cdr3_aa: CASSQEGTSGVGSTDTQYF

j_call: TRBJ1-2
clone_size: few
d_call: .
v_call: TRBV2
cdr3_nt: TGTGCCAGCAGTCGAACGGACTATGGCTACACCTTC
cdr3_aa: CASSRTDYGYTF

j_call: TRBJ2-4
clone_size: few
d_call: TRBD1
v_call: TRBV5-1
cdr3_nt: TGCGCCAGCAGCTCGCAGGGGGACATTCAGTACTTC
cdr3_aa: CASSSQGDIQYF

j_call: TRBJ2-7
clone_size: .
d_call: .
v_call: TRBV27
cdr3_nt: TGTGCCAGCAGTTTAGGGCCACCCTACGAGCAGTACTTC
cdr3_aa: CASSLGPPYEQYF

j_call: TRBJ2-5
clone_size: .
d_call: .
v_call: TRBV2
cdr3_nt: TGTGCCAGCAACGGGGTCCCCCAAGAGACCCAGTACTTC
cdr3_aa: CASNGVPQETQYF

j_call: TRBJ2-1
clone_size: .
d_call: TRBD1
v_call: TRBV7-2
cdr3_nt: TGTGCCAGCAGTCAGGACAGGGGGCATGAGCAGTTCTTC
cdr3_aa: CASSQDRGHEQFF